This entry lists 24 T cell receptor beta chains sequenced from one sample in a study of Ad26.COV2.S vaccination and SARS-CoV-2 variants. The treatment was: some 20 received Ad26.COV2.S at low or high dose, single or two shots; 5 received placebo; per-sample allocation not given. Day 63 after the first injection of vaccine or placebo was the sampling time. Clones were sequenced by immunoSEQ multiplex PCR, and TCRdb holds only the in-frame ones, with some missing. The table lists some 420,000 clones, roughly 90% of them singletons, with about 3.6% in the top ten. Sequenced material: peripheral blood, taken in a trial of Ad26.COV2.S vaccine versus placebo. The source of these receptors is a person between 18 and 65 years old who received the Ad26.COV2.S COVID-19 vaccine or a placebo.

The chain employs TRBV28 and TRBJ1-6; 8 bases agree with TRBD1. The CDR3 is 17 residues long. V lost 2 bases to trimming and J lost 5 bases; unmatched junction nucleotides: 8. The germline CDR1 and CDR2 sequences are MDHEN and SYDVKM. The CDR3 sequence is CASSLLTRDRNNSPLHF. CDR3 DNA sequence: TGTGCCAGCAGTTTACTGACCCGGGACAGGAATAATTCACCCCTCCACTTT.

V gene TRBV12-3 or TRBV12-4 combines with J gene TRBJ1-2, with a weak D call TRBD1 (5 bases). This CDR3 has 13 amino acids. Trimming shortened V by 5 bases and J by 8 bases, and 15 bases separated the two germline ends. Written as DNA, the CDR3 is TGTGCCAGCAGTCCCTTTGGGGGGACCGGCTACACCTTC. Its translation: CASSPFGGTGYTF.

The genes are TRBV30 and TRBJ2-2, with D tentatively TRBD1 (6 bases). Trimming stripped 3 bases from V and 6 bases from J, with 8 bases between. The CDR3 totals 12 residues. The V gene's germline CDR1 is GTSNPN and CDR2 SVGIG (reference sequence). In DNA, the CDR3 is TGTGCCTGGAGGACAGGTGCCGGGGAGCTGTTTTTT. Its protein product is CAWRTGAGELFF.

The rearrangement links TRBV2 to TRBJ1-6; no definite D call. The CDR3 totals 14 residues. Germline values: CDR1 SNHLY, CDR2 FYNNEI. Trimming removed 4 bases from V and 6 bases from J, with 10 bases in between. CDR3 loop: CASSAVGSNSPLHF. Here the CDR3 DNA reads TGTGCCAGCAGTGCTGTAGGGTCTAATTCACCCCTCCACTTT.

The J gene is TRBJ2-3, the V gene TRBV6-2 or TRBV6-3; no clear D. There are 14 residues in the CDR3. Germline CDR1 and CDR2: MNHEY and SVGEGT. V lost 2 bases, J lost 2 bases, and 8 bases lay in between. Here the CDR3 reads CASSYRPVTDTQYF. Here the CDR3 DNA reads TGTGCCAGCAGTTACAGGCCGGTCACAGATACGCAGTATTTT.

As DNA, the CDR3 is TGTGCCAGCAGTTTCAACAGGGGAATCTATGGCTACACCTTC. Residues: CASSFNRGIYGYTF. This rearrangement joins TRBV28 to TRBJ1-2, with TRBD1 matching 7 bases. The germline V gene encodes CDR1 MDHEN and CDR2 SYDVKM. With V trimmed by 3 bases and J by 4 bases, 5 bases remained unmatched. The CDR3 extends over 14 amino acids.

The sample holds a few counts of this clone. This sample also contains other DNA sequences that code for the same CDR3. The V call is TRBV5-1, the J call TRBJ1-2; D is undetermined. Trimming cost V 4 bases and J 2 bases, with 15 bases left between them. The CDR3 extends over 15 amino acids. Germline V gene sequence: CDR1 SGHRS, CDR2 YFSETQ. CDR3: CASSPTGGPNYGYTF. In nucleotides, the CDR3 is TGCGCCAGCAGCCCCACCGGAGGGCCAAACTATGGCTACACCTTC.

The rearrangement uses TRBV19 and TRBJ2-3; 9 bases are shared with TRBD2. The V gene's germline CDR1 is LNHDA and CDR2 SQIVND (reference sequence). Losses at the gene ends were 5 bases for V and 6 bases for J; bases not matched to a gene: 6. CDR3 length equals 14 residues. The CDR3 sequence: CASSVTGTSDTQYF. The CDR3 DNA sequence: TGTGCCAGTAGTGTAACAGGGACTAGCGATACGCAGTATTTT.

This clone came up once. The V call is TRBV5-4, the J call TRBJ2-1; 10 bases are a match to TRBD1. The V segment lost 4 bases and the J segment 0 bases; nucleotides outside the gene matches: 1. Looked up from germline, CDR1 is SGHNT and CDR2 is YYREEE (reference sequence). The CDR3 consists of 15 residues. The CDR3 DNA follows: TGTGCCAGCAGCAGGGACAGGGGCTCCTACAATGAGCAGTTCTTC. This sequence encodes CASSRDRGSYNEQFF. The entire variable domain, with the rest obtained from reference TRBV5-4 and TRBJ2-1, is as follows: ETGVTQSPTHLIKTRGQQVTLRCSSQSGHNTVSWYQQALGQGPQFIFQYYREEENGRGNFPPRFSGLQFPNYSSELNVNALELDDSALYLCASSRDRGSYNEQFFGPGTRLTVL.

The chain uses TRBV9 and TRBJ1-2; the match to TRBD1 covers 7 bases. The CDR3 loop spans 14 amino acids. Germline CDR1 reads SGDLS; CDR2 reads YYNGEE. Trimming took 3 bases from V and 7 from J; bases not matched to a gene: 9. CDR3 protein: CASSAQQGIGGYTF. The CDR3 DNA reads as TGTGCCAGCAGCGCACAACAGGGGATAGGTGGCTACACCTTC.

This clone was seen more than once but under ten times. CDR3 amino acids: CASSQGVGSGGSGNTIYF. The CDR3 DNA follows: TGTGCCAGCAGCCAAGGAGTGGGTTCTGGGGGCTCTGGAAACACCATATATTTT. The chain links TRBV4-2 to TRBJ1-3; tentative D call: TRBD1 (5 bases). In germline, CDR1 is LGHNA, CDR2 YNFKEQ. The germline V and J ends were trimmed by 1 base and 0 bases, with 16 bases remaining between them. The CDR3 is 18 amino acids.

The chain couples TRBV2 to TRBJ1-4; D uncertain. V was cut by 1 base and J by 3 bases, with 9 bases left in between. CDR3 length: 15 residues. CDR1 and CDR2 (germline): SNHLY, FYNNEI. The CDR3 region has the DNA TGTGCCAGCAGTGAAGAACGGCAGTCTAATGAAAAACTGTTTTTT. Amino acid sequence: CASSEERQSNEKLFF.

This chain links TRBV19 with TRBJ1-6, with no clear D. The CDR3 sequence is 16 residues long. Germline values: CDR1 LNHDA, CDR2 SQIVND (reference sequence). V gave up 3 bases and J gave up 6 bases, with 15 bases separating them. The DNA of the CDR3 is TGTGCCAGTAGTATGTCATTCATAAGCTTTAATTCACCCCTCCACTTT. Amino acid sequence: CASSMSFISFNSPLHF.

This rearrangement joins TRBV5-4 to TRBJ1-5; no clear D. The CDR3 is 15 amino acids. Germline CDR1 and CDR2: SGHNT and YYREEE (reference sequence). Trimming removed 3 bases from V and 2 bases from J, with 12 bases in between. The CDR3, as DNA: TGTGCCAGCAGCTGGGGAAGGATGGGCAATCAGCCCCAGCATTTT. This encodes CASSWGRMGNQPQHF.

This CDR3 reads CASSTGQGRDQPQHF. CDR3 sequence (DNA): TGCGCCAGCAGCACCGGACAGGGAAGGGATCAGCCCCAGCATTTT. This rearrangement joins TRBV5-1 to TRBJ1-5; 8 positions agree with TRBD1. The germline V gene encodes CDR1 SGHRS and CDR2 YFSETQ. V was clipped by 4 bases and J by 5 bases; unmatched bases: 8. This CDR3 is 15 amino acids long.

The count of this clone is one. This chain uses TRBV28 with TRBJ1-2; D might be TRBD1 (6 bases). The CDR3 length is 17 residues. Germline values: CDR1 MDHEN, CDR2 SYDVKM. The germline V and J ends were trimmed by 5 bases and 3 bases, with 22 bases remaining between them. The CDR3, as DNA: TGTGCCAGCAGTCCCGGAGCTAGGGGGGTCTTGTACTATGGCTACACCTTC. Amino acids: CASSPGARGVLYYGYTF.

This clone was seen only once. The chain carries TRBV5-1 and TRBJ2-5, with D maybe TRBD1 (6 bases). Trimming took off 0 bases at V and 5 bases at J, with 14 bases between the two ends. Per germline, CDR1 SGHRS and CDR2 YFSETQ. The CDR3 consists of 15 residues. DNA of the CDR3: TGCGCCAGCAGCTTGGATACAGGGATGGGCGAGACCCAGTACTTC. Its protein is CASSLDTGMGETQYF.

The table lists this clone with a count of one. CDR3 region: CASSSLRDTGELFF. As DNA, the CDR3 is TGCGCCAGCAGCTCCCTGCGGGACACCGGGGAGCTGTTTTTT. The chain uses TRBV5-1 and TRBJ2-2; weak D call: TRBD2 (5 bases). V shed 3 bases and J shed 3 bases, with 9 bases lying between them. Germline assignment: CDR1 SGHRS and CDR2 YFSETQ. This CDR3 contains 14 residues.

This rearrangement joins TRBV29-1 to TRBJ2-3; D is unresolved. The V gene lost 1 base and the J gene lost 8 bases, with 7 bases spanning the gap. The CDR3 totals 11 residues. Germline CDR1 reads SQVTM; CDR2 reads ANQGSEA. The DNA of the CDR3 is TGCAGCGTTGAAGGAGTTTTTACGCAGTATTTT. Its translation: CSVEGVFTQYF.

This clone has just a few counts. The rearrangement links TRBV7-2 to TRBJ1-6, with TRBD1 matching over 7 bases. CDR1 SGHTA and CDR2 FQGNSA come from the germline V gene. This CDR3 region has 17 residues. Losses at the gene ends were 5 bases for V and 1 base for J; bases not matched to a gene: 8. CDR3 sequence: CASSQKGGESYNSPLHF. For the CDR3, the DNA is TGTGCCAGCAGCCAGAAAGGGGGCGAATCCTATAATTCACCCCTCCACTTT.

The chain employs TRBV27 and TRBJ2-5, with TRBD1 as a possible D gene (6 bases). Germline-derived CDR1 and CDR2 are MNHEY and SMNVEV (reference sequence). The CDR3 has 14 amino acids. The V and J ends lost 5 bases and 5 bases respectively, with 15 bases between them. CDR3 in DNA: TGTGCCAGCAGTACAAACAGGGTAGGGGAGACCCAGTACTTC. Translating it yields CASSTNRVGETQYF.

The rearrangement links TRBV5-6 to TRBJ1-6; possibly TRBD1 for D (6 bases). The V and J ends lost 1 base and 2 bases respectively, with 13 bases between them. The germline CDR1 and CDR2 sequences are SGHDT and YYEEEE. The CDR3 covers 17 residues. CDR3 bases: TGTGCCAGCAGCTTGTATACGGACAGAGCCTATAATTCACCCCTCCACTTT. This gives the protein CASSLYTDRAYNSPLHF.

The chain uses TRBV5-6 and TRBJ1-1; D is possibly TRBD1 (6 bases). The CDR3 has 12 residues. Germline lookup yields CDR1 SGHDT and CDR2 YYEEEE. V was shortened by 4 bases and J by 7 bases, with 11 bases between the two germline ends. CDR3 sequence reads: CASSTDRNEAFF. The CDR3 nucleotides are TGTGCCAGCAGCACTGACAGGAATGAAGCTTTCTTT.

The J gene is TRBJ1-2, the V gene TRBV7-9; perhaps TRBD1 as D (5 bases). This CDR3 contains 17 residues. V lost 4 bases, J lost 5 bases, and 23 bases lay in between. Per germline, CDR1 SEHNR and CDR2 FQNEAQ (reference sequence). The CDR3 sequence: CASSYSGPLFLEYGYTF. The CDR3 DNA follows: TGTGCCAGCAGCTATTCAGGGCCGTTGTTTTTAGAATATGGCTACACCTTC.